What follows describes a single T cell receptor beta chain. TCRdb re-analysed the RT-PCR reads in MiXCR, keeping a single row per CDR3 protein. In the table there are 500,000 to 700,000 distinct CDR3 sequences, less than 25% of which are singletons. The CDR3 covers 16 residues. Germline values: CDR1 SGHTS, CDR2 YDEGEE. V lost 3 bases to trimming and J lost 2 bases; unmatched junction nucleotides: 10. The data are from a study of response to subunit inactivated influenza vaccine. These same data were also listed under a study on T cells expressing NK-cell markers. As that report states: For TCR beta, cDNA was produced by 5'RACE template switching with UMIs. With respect to HCMV, seven of the eight sequenced donors were seropositive, and one was seronegative. Top CD8+ clonotypes included the dominant CD3+CD56+NKG2C+ clonotypes in 5 or 6 donors. In a few donors, these clonotypes also led the CD3+CD56-NKG2C+ fraction. The study did not resolve the HCMV specificity of expanded NKG2C+ T cell clones.

The sequence derives from a man aged 50 or older who received an inactivated influenza vaccine. The chain carries TRBV5-8 and TRBJ1-1, with TRBD1 matching 7 bases. The input for sequencing was CD4+ T cells sorted from PBMCs, taken 12 days after vaccination. DNA for the CDR3: TGTGCCAGCAGCTCTAGGACAGGCCGAGGCAACACTGAAGCTTTCTTT. Its protein product is CASSSRTGRGNTEAFF.